These 32 T cell receptor beta chains originate from one sample sequenced in a study of blood T cell repertoires in COVID-19. The method was immunoSEQ multiplex PCR; TCRdb's version includes in-frame clones alone and lacks a portion of them. The sample consists of more than 200,000 clones, 80% to 90% of them appearing once. Sequencing used PBMCs or T cells enriched from blood (not recorded which). All receptors derive from a woman aged 25 to 39 who had been exposed to COVID-19.

J is TRBJ1-2 and V is TRBV19; weak D call: TRBD1 (6 bases). V was pared by 3 bases and J by 10 bases, with 18 bases between. CDR3 length: 14 residues. CDR1 and CDR2 (germline): LNHDA, SQIVND (reference sequence). The DNA of the CDR3 is TGTGCCAGTAGTATTCTAACCGGACAGATGGACTACACCTTC. Translation: CASSILTGQMDYTF.

This rearrangement joins TRBV27 to TRBJ2-2; 8 bases align to TRBD2. The V and J ends lost 4 bases and 5 bases, in that order; junction bases with no gene match: 3. In germline, CDR1 is MNHEY, CDR2 SMNVEV (reference sequence). This CDR3 has 14 residues. The CDR3 DNA is TGTGCCAGCAGTTCGGTAGCGGGAACCGGGGAGCTGTTTTTT. It specifies CASSSVAGTGELFF.

CDR3 residues: CASRPGQGASGYTF. Here the CDR3 DNA reads TGTGCCAGCAGGCCTGGACAGGGGGCGAGTGGCTACACCTTC. The rearrangement joins TRBV6-6 to TRBJ1-2; 11 bases match TRBD1. The CDR3 is made up of 14 amino acids. The J segment lost 7 bases and the V segment lost 6 bases, leaving 7 bases of the junction unmatched. CDR1 is MNHNY and CDR2 is SVGAGI in the germline V gene (reference sequence).

This clone was counted between two and nine times. The V gene is TRBV5-1, the J gene TRBJ1-2, with D possibly TRBD1 on 6 matching bases. The CDR3 is made up of 14 amino acids. V lost 3 bases and J 5 bases, leaving 14 bases between the germline ends. Germline V gives CDR1 SGHRS, CDR2 YFSETQ. The DNA for the CDR3 is TGCGCCAGCAGCTCCAGACAGGCTGCTTATGGCTACACCTTC. It is translated as CASSSRQAAYGYTF.

The genes are TRBV7-9 and TRBJ2-5; perhaps TRBD2 as D (5 bases). The CDR3 has 18 amino acids. Germline V gene data show CDR1 as SEHNR and CDR2 as FQNEAQ (reference sequence). V gave up 5 bases and J gave up 7 bases, with 29 bases separating them. The CDR3 loop reads CASSLEPPYAEEGRTQYF. DNA of the CDR3: TGTGCCAGCAGCCTCGAGCCCCCCTACGCCGAAGAAGGGAGGACCCAGTACTTC.

The J gene is TRBJ1-2, the V gene TRBV24-1; 9 bases align to TRBD1. Unmatched junction bases numbered 6, after V lost 1 base and J lost 4 bases. This CDR3 has 16 residues. Germline-derived CDR1 and CDR2 are KGHDR and SFDVKD. CDR3 DNA: TGTGCCACCAGTGATTTACGACAGGGGGTACTCTATGGCTACACCTTC. Its protein product is CATSDLRQGVLYGYTF.

The chain joins TRBV9 to TRBJ1-2, with 8 bases identical to TRBD1. The CDR3 is 14 residues long. The V gene's germline CDR1 is SGDLS and CDR2 YYNGEE. V shed 3 bases, J shed 4 bases, and the junction held 5 bases outside the gene matches. CDR3: CASSDSTGGYGYTF. CDR3 coding DNA: TGTGCCAGCAGCGACAGCACAGGGGGCTATGGCTACACCTTC.

The chain recombines TRBV7-8 with TRBJ1-6, with 7 bases lining up with TRBD1. Germline loops: CDR1 SGHVS, CDR2 FQNEAQ. The junction had 10 bases not matched to a gene; V was cut back by 10 bases and J by 7 bases. This CDR3 region has 14 residues. CDR3 nucleotide sequence: TGTGCCACCCACCGGGACAGATTAAATTCACCCCTCCACTTT. As protein: CATHRDRLNSPLHF.

The rearrangement joins TRBV30 to TRBJ1-2, with 7 bases identical to TRBD1. The CDR3 has 12 residues. The germline gives CDR1 GTSNPN, CDR2 SVGIG (reference sequence). J lost 2 bases, V lost 7 bases, and 4 bases had no gene match. The CDR3 sequence is CAYETGNYGYTF. Here the CDR3 DNA reads TGTGCCTATGAGACAGGGAACTATGGCTACACCTTC.

The V and J genes are TRBV5-1 and TRBJ1-1, with TRBD1 matching 11 bases. Trimming took 4 bases from V and 3 from J; bases not matched to a gene: 5. Germline V gene sequence: CDR1 SGHRS, CDR2 YFSETQ. CDR3 size: 15 residues. CDR3 DNA sequence: TGCGCCAGCAGCACCGGGACAGGGGGGTACACTGAAGCTTTCTTT. Its translation is CASSTGTGGYTEAFF.

The chain employs TRBV6-5 and TRBJ1-5, with D tentatively TRBD1 (5 bases). The CDR3 totals 12 residues. Germline CDR1 and CDR2: MNHEY and SVGAGI. V was pared by 9 bases and J by 5 bases, with 11 bases between. The CDR3 region has the DNA TGTGCCAGTGGGGGACTGTATCAGCCCCAGCATTTT. The encoded protein is CASGGLYQPQHF.

Here the CDR3 reads CASRASGSSYNEQFF. For the CDR3, the DNA is TGTGCCAGCAGGGCTAGCGGGAGCTCCTACAATGAGCAGTTCTTC. This chain links TRBV6-5 with TRBJ2-1; 10 nucleotides align to TRBD2. CDR3 size: 15 residues. The junction had 2 bases not matched to a gene; V was cut back by 6 bases and J by 0 bases. The germline CDR1 and CDR2 sequences are MNHEY and SVGAGI.

The rearrangement joins TRBV14 to TRBJ2-3; 8 nucleotides align to TRBD2. The germline gives CDR1 SGHDN, CDR2 FVKESK. The J segment lost 6 bases and the V segment lost 2 bases, leaving 7 bases of the junction unmatched. The CDR3 runs 15 residues. The CDR3 here is CASSQWKRGRDTQYF. The CDR3 DNA sequence: TGTGCCAGCAGCCAATGGAAGCGGGGGAGGGATACGCAGTATTTT.

This sequence joins TRBV7-9 and TRBJ2-7, with D possibly matching TRBD1 (6 bases). The germline gives CDR1 SEHNR, CDR2 FQNEAQ (reference sequence). V was cut by 4 bases and J by 0 bases, with 7 bases left in between. The CDR3 covers 13 residues. CDR3 region: CASSYRDSYEQYF. The DNA for the CDR3 is TGTGCCAGCAGCTACAGGGACTCCTACGAGCAGTACTTC. Filled out from reference TRBV7-9 and TRBJ2-7, the complete variable domain reads DTGVSQNPRHKITKRGQNVTFRCDPISEHNRLYWYRQTLGQGPEFLTYFQNEAQLEKSRLLSDRFSAERPKGSFSTLEIQRTEQGDSAMYLCASSYRDSYEQYFGPGTRLTVT.

This chain uses TRBV15 with TRBJ2-1; TRBD2 matches at 10 bases. V was pared by 5 bases and J by 3 bases, with 7 bases of the junction left unmatched. The CDR3 consists of 16 residues. Germline CDR1 reads LNHNV; CDR2 reads YYDKDF (reference sequence). The CDR3 spells CATSGGGLAVYNEQFF. DNA for the CDR3: TGTGCCACCAGCGGGGGCGGACTAGCGGTCTACAATGAGCAGTTCTTC.

The chain recombines TRBV7-9 with TRBJ2-1; TRBD2 agrees at 12 bases. V gave up 2 bases and J gave up 7 bases; unmatched junction bases: 6. Germline CDR1 SEHNR, CDR2 FQNEAQ (reference sequence). This CDR3 spans 16 amino acids. CDR3 nucleotide sequence: TGTGCCAGCAGCTTAATCCGTGGGACTAGCGGGAATGAGCAGTTCTTC. Its translation: CASSLIRGTSGNEQFF.

This chain joins TRBV6-5 and TRBJ1-5; D is ambiguous. Germline V gives CDR1 MNHEY, CDR2 SVGAGI. The CDR3 totals 15 residues. The germline V and J ends were trimmed by 6 bases and 5 bases, with 17 bases remaining between them. The CDR3 loop reads CASRRDSYGDQPQHF. DNA for the CDR3: TGTGCCAGCAGGAGAGATTCGTATGGTGATCAGCCCCAGCATTTT.

The chain recombines TRBV14 with TRBJ2-4; D uncertain. V lost 5 bases and J 8 bases, leaving 10 bases between the germline ends. The CDR3 is 12 amino acids. The germline CDR1 and CDR2 sequences are SGHDN and FVKESK. The CDR3 DNA reads TGTGCCAGCAGCGCCTATCAAGACATTCAGTACTTC. Its protein product is CASSAYQDIQYF.

The V gene is TRBV7-2, the J gene TRBJ1-2; possible D gene TRBD1, 6 bases. This CDR3 region has 14 residues. Germline V gene data show CDR1 as SGHTA and CDR2 as FQGNSA. V lost 4 bases, J lost 6 bases, and 15 bases lay in between. The CDR3 loop reads CASSSVTGSHGYTF. CDR3 in DNA: TGTGCCAGCAGCTCCGTAACAGGGTCCCATGGCTACACCTTC.

CDR3 region: CASSPTWGSRGKAFF. In DNA form, the CDR3 reads TGTGCCAGCAGTCCTACTTGGGGTTCCCGGGGAAAAGCTTTCTTT. This chain uses TRBV25-1 with TRBJ1-1; no firm D call. The V gene lost 5 bases and the J gene lost 9 bases, with 22 bases spanning the gap. The CDR3 has 15 amino acids. The germline gives CDR1 MGHDK, CDR2 SYGVNS.

This clone was detected once. The rearrangement uses TRBV3-1 (or the pseudogene TRBV3-2) and TRBJ1-1, with D tentatively TRBD1 (6 bases). There are 15 residues in the CDR3. The germline V gene has CDR1 LGHDT and CDR2 YNNKEL (reference sequence). The V end lost 0 bases, the J end lost 4 bases, and 12 bases lay between the germline ends. CDR3 amino acids: CASSQESWGPTEAFF. CDR3 DNA: TGTGCCAGCAGCCAAGAGTCGTGGGGGCCCACTGAAGCTTTCTTT.

J is TRBJ1-2 and V is TRBV10-3; D remains ambiguous. The length of the CDR3 is 14 residues. V was trimmed by 2 bases and J by 2 bases, leaving 9 bases between them. Germline lookup yields CDR1 ENHRY and CDR2 SYGVKD. The CDR3 loop reads CAISENQKNYGYTF. DNA for the CDR3: TGTGCCATCAGTGAGAACCAGAAGAACTATGGCTACACCTTC.

This chain uses TRBV5-1 with TRBJ1-2, with 9 bases fitting TRBD1. V shed 4 bases and J 4 bases; nucleotides not matched to a gene: 5. The CDR3 runs 14 residues. Germline V gene sequence: CDR1 SGHRS, CDR2 YFSETQ. The CDR3 sequence: CASSLMGQGYGYTF. CDR3 nucleotide sequence: TGCGCCAGCAGCCTAATGGGACAGGGCTATGGCTACACCTTC.

The rearrangement joins TRBV12-5 to TRBJ1-2; TRBD1 matches 7 bases. After removal of 6 bases from V and 4 bases from J, the junction contained 11 bases not matched to a gene. The germline V gene encodes CDR1 LGHNT and CDR2 FRNRAP. The CDR3 is made up of 15 amino acids. As DNA, the CDR3 is TGTGCTAGTGGCACCACTGACAGGGAACTCTATGGCTACACCTTC. As protein: CASGTTDRELYGYTF.

The chain employs TRBV30 and TRBJ1-2; D might be TRBD1 (5 bases). CDR3 size: 13 residues. Germline CDR1 GTSNPN, CDR2 SVGIG (reference sequence). The germline V and J ends were trimmed by 1 base and 3 bases, with 9 bases remaining between them. The chain's CDR3 is CAWSGGEDYGYTF. The CDR3, as DNA: TGTGCCTGGAGTGGGGGGGAAGACTATGGCTACACCTTC.

The chain joins TRBV11-3 to TRBJ1-3; D gene ambiguous. The germline V gene has CDR1 SGHNT and CDR2 YENEEA. V was clipped by 4 bases and J by 2 bases, with 18 bases between them. This CDR3 is 17 amino acids long. Here the CDR3 reads CASSSLFGVGAGNTIYF. The CDR3 DNA follows: TGTGCCAGCAGCTCCCTGTTCGGGGTCGGCGCTGGAAACACCATATATTTT.

The rearrangement links TRBV5-1 to TRBJ2-1; 9 bases align to TRBD2. Trimming at V came to 0 bases and at J to 9 bases, leaving 10 bases not matched to a gene. This CDR3 spans 16 amino acids. Per the germline V gene, CDR1 is SGHRS and CDR2 is YFSETQ. The CDR3 reads CASSLAGLAGPTEQFF. The CDR3 DNA sequence: TGCGCCAGCAGCTTGGCCGGGCTAGCGGGACCCACTGAGCAGTTCTTC.

The chain couples TRBV5-1 to TRBJ1-5; 8 positions match TRBD1. Looked up from germline, CDR1 is SGHRS and CDR2 is YFSETQ. The trim removed 4 bases at V and 1 base at J, leaving 10 bases unmatched. The CDR3 is made up of 17 amino acids. CDR3 loop: CASSPGTGRTSNQPQHF. CDR3 coding DNA: TGCGCCAGCAGCCCCGGGACAGGTCGTACGAGCAATCAGCCCCAGCATTTT.

The CDR3 protein is CASSNDRGYGYTF. CDR3 DNA: TGTGCCAGCAGCAACGACAGGGGGTATGGCTACACCTTC. V is TRBV21-1 and J is TRBJ1-2; the table calls TRBD1, which could not be checked here. TRBV21-1 is noted as a pseudogene. The CDR3 has 13 residues.

This rearrangement joins TRBV7-9 to TRBJ2-5, with 7 bases that match TRBD1. Germline assignment: CDR1 SEHNR and CDR2 FQNEAQ (reference sequence). The V gene end was trimmed by 5 bases and the J gene end by 4 bases; junction bases not matched to a gene: 10. The CDR3 is 15 residues long. The CDR3 region has the DNA TGTGCCAGCAGCCAAGACAGGGTGCTAAGAGAGACCCAGTACTTC. Translating it yields CASSQDRVLRETQYF.

A remark on this clone: Mismatch with germline at one junction end may stem from a read error. V gene TRBV15 combines with J gene TRBJ2-7; tentative D call: TRBD2 (6 bases). From germline, CDR1 is LNHNV and CDR2 YYDKDF (reference sequence). The CDR3 has 15 residues. CDR3 in amino acids: CATSKGSGESFEQYF. The CDR3 DNA is TGTGCCACCAGCAAGGGGTCGGGGGAGTCCTTCGAGCAGTACTTC. Complete variable domain (other parts from reference TRBV15 and TRBJ2-7): DAMVIQNPRYQVTQFGKPVTLSCSQTLNHNVMYWYQQKSSQAPKLLFHYYDKDFNNEADTPDNFQSRRPNTSFCFLDIRSPGLGDTAMYLCATSKGSGESFEQYFGPGTRLTVT.

The CDR3 here is CAISEDRTSGNTIYF. The CDR3 DNA is TGTGCCATCAGTGAGGACAGGACCTCTGGAAACACCATATATTTT. V is TRBV10-3 and J is TRBJ1-3; TRBD1 might be the D (6 bases). V lost 2 bases to trimming and J lost 0 bases, with 8 bases between them. The CDR3 is made up of 15 amino acids. CDR1 is ENHRY and CDR2 is SYGVKD in the germline V gene.